The rows below give T cell receptor beta chains drawn from one sample of a study of blood T cell repertoires in COVID-19. Profiled with immunoSEQ multiplex PCR; TCRdb holds only in-frame clones, not every one. The sample consists of about 370,000 clones, around 92% of them appearing once. What was sequenced was peripheral blood. These receptors came from a woman aged 25 to 45 with COVID-19, enrolled during active disease. CDR3s include the opening cysteine and the closing phenylalanine or tryptophan. The order of the fields is J gene, D gene, V gene, clone size, CDR3 protein, CDR3 DNA. The D gene is left open where the match is weak. Part of the rows lack a size; the others show once, few, many or a class for expanded clones.

TRBJ1-2	TRBD1	TRBV29-1	once	CSAAGTGGFSYTF	TGCAGCGCTGCCGGGACAGGGGGCTTTAGCTACACCTTC
TRBJ2-3	TRBD1	TRBV28	-	CATTGGAGVRDTQYF	TGTGCCACAACAGGGGGCGCGGGAGTAAGAGATACGCAGTATTTT
TRBJ2-5	-	TRBV4-3	-	CASSPVGGLETQYF	TGCGCCAGCAGCCCGGTGGGGGGTCTGGAGACCCAGTACTTC
TRBJ2-7	-	TRBV25-1	-	CASSESFGSSYEQYF	TGTGCCAGCAGTGAAAGTTTTGGGAGCTCCTACGAGCAGTACTTC
TRBJ1-1	TRBD1	TRBV4-1	-	CASSPGQGMNTEAFF	TGCGCCAGCAGCCCGGGACAGGGAATGAACACTGAAGCTTTCTTT
TRBJ2-3	-	TRBV3-1/TRBV3-2	-	CASSQGGLGLSDTQYF	TGTGCCAGCAGCCAAGGAGGGCTAGGTCTTAGCGATACGCAGTATTTT
TRBJ1-1	TRBD1	TRBV19	-	CASTKDRVGTEAFF	TGTGCCAGTACCAAGGACAGGGTAGGCACTGAAGCTTTCTTT
TRBJ2-2	TRBD2	TRBV4-3	-	CASSQDLGAPTSGATGELFF	TGCGCCAGCAGTCAAGATTTAGGGGCCCCGACTAGCGGGGCCACCGGGGAGCTGTTTTTT
TRBJ2-1	TRBD1	TRBV27	-	CASSLGRTGGREQFF	TGTGCCAGCAGTTTGGGACGAACAGGGGGCAGAGAGCAGTTCTTC
TRBJ2-2	-	TRBV14	-	CASSQIDRHNTGELFF	TGTGCCAGCAGCCAAATAGACAGGCATAACACCGGGGAGCTGTTTTTT
TRBJ2-2	-	TRBV28	-	CASKNSNTGELFF	TGTGCCAGTAAAAATTCGAACACCGGGGAGCTGTTTTTT
TRBJ1-6	-	TRBV30	-	CACRDTGYSPLHF	TGTGCCTGCCGGGATACGGGGTATTCACCCCTCCACTTT
TRBJ1-1	-	TRBV19	-	CASSIVGEAGTEAFF	TGTGCCAGTAGTATAGTCGGGGAGGCCGGAACTGAAGCTTTCTTT
TRBJ2-5	TRBD2	TRBV4-2	-	CASSQYLAGAYQETQYF	TGTGCCAGCAGCCAATATCTAGCGGGGGCGTACCAAGAGACCCAGTACTTC
TRBJ1-5	-	TRBV27	-	CASSPPGRPQHF	TGTGCCAGCAGTCCCCCCGGTCGGCCCCAGCATTTT
TRBJ2-3	TRBD2	TRBV10-1	-	CASSDRAGGPGDTQYF	TGCGCCAGCAGTGATCGAGCGGGGGGGCCGGGAGATACGCAGTATTTT
TRBJ2-7	-	TRBV10-1	-	CASSDPAGLEQYF	TGCGCCAGCAGTGACCCGGCGGGGCTCGAGCAGTACTTC
TRBJ2-4	TRBD1	TRBV28	-	CASTPGGPNIQYF	TGTGCCAGCACCCCAGGGGGTCCGAACATTCAGTACTTC
TRBJ1-1	-	TRBV7-2	-	CASSLVTVGEAFF	TGTGCCAGCAGCTTAGTAACTGTTGGTGAAGCTTTCTTT
TRBJ2-5	TRBD1	TRBV6-2/TRBV6-3	-	CASSLTRQGRETQYF	TGTGCCAGCAGCCTAACACGACAGGGGAGGGAGACCCAGTACTTC
TRBJ2-5	TRBD1	TRBV5-4	-	CASSRTGGWETQYF	TGTGCCAGCAGCCGGACAGGGGGCTGGGAGACCCAGTACTTC
TRBJ2-1	TRBD2	TRBV4-3	-	CASSQEKSGTSGKNNEQFF	TGCGCCAGCAGCCAAGAAAAATCAGGGACTAGCGGCAAGAACAATGAGCAGTTCTTC
TRBJ1-4	-	TRBV7-8	-	CASSLAIRRPGGEKLFF	TGTGCCAGCAGCTTAGCGATTCGTCGGCCGGGAGGTGAAAAACTGTTTTTT
TRBJ2-3	-	TRBV2	once	CASSLPKSTDTQYF	TGTGCCAGCAGCCTACCTAAAAGCACAGATACGCAGTATTTT
TRBJ1-1	-	TRBV18	-	CASSPDRTEAFF	TGTGCCAGCTCCCCAGACAGGACTGAAGCTTTCTTT
TRBJ1-1	TRBD1	TRBV7-9	-	CASSRDSNTEAFF	TGTGCCAGCAGCCGGGACAGCAACACTGAAGCTTTCTTT
TRBJ2-1	-	TRBV6-5	-	CATRRVRGNEQFF	TGTGCCACCCGAAGAGTAAGGGGAAATGAGCAGTTCTTC
TRBJ2-3	TRBD1	TRBV5-5	once	CASSKGQFTDTQYF	TGTGCCAGCAGCAAGGGACAGTTCACAGATACGCAGTATTTT
TRBJ2-1	TRBD1	TRBV4-1	-	CASSQRQGAPGSYNEQFF	TGCGCCAGCAGCCAACGACAGGGGGCGCCGGGCTCCTACAATGAGCAGTTCTTC
TRBJ1-4	TRBD1	TRBV28	-	CASNDRVGDEKLFF	TGTGCCAGCAATGACAGGGTGGGCGATGAAAAACTGTTTTTT
TRBJ2-5	-	TRBV19	-	CASSPEGPGTQYF	TGTGCCAGTAGTCCGGAGGGGCCTGGGACCCAGTACTTC
TRBJ2-7	-	TRBV20-1	once	CSAVQGFEQYF	TGCAGTGCTGTACAGGGTTTCGAGCAGTACTTC
TRBJ1-6	TRBD1	TRBV28	-	CASRESTGANSPLHF	TGTGCCAGCAGGGAAAGTACAGGGGCTAATTCACCCCTCCACTTT
TRBJ1-1	TRBD1	TRBV5-4	-	CASSPKTGKRTEAFF	TGTGCCAGCAGCCCTAAGACAGGGAAGAGGACTGAAGCTTTCTTT
TRBJ2-2	TRBD1	TRBV24-1	-	CATSDHRGRSTGELFF	TGTGCCACCAGTGACCACAGGGGGCGCAGCACCGGGGAGCTGTTTTTT
TRBJ2-2	-	TRBV28	-	CASSVQNTGELFF	TGTGCCAGCAGTGTACAGAACACCGGGGAGCTGTTTTTT
TRBJ1-1	-	TRBV14	-	CASSRGMGGRINVVTEAFF	TGTGCCAGCAGCCGAGGTATGGGGGGGCGAATTAACGTAGTCACTGAAGCTTTCTTT
TRBJ2-7	-	TRBV4-2	-	CASSLDPATREQYF	TGTGCCAGCAGCCTAGACCCGGCTACTAGGGAGCAGTACTTC
TRBJ2-1	-	TRBV13	-	CASSSRSDGGYNEQFF	TGTGCCAGCAGCTCTCGATCCGACGGGGGATACAATGAGCAGTTCTTC
TRBJ2-1	TRBD2	TRBV24-1	-	CATSETSGSSYNEQFF	TGTGCCACCAGTGAAACTAGCGGGAGCTCCTACAATGAGCAGTTCTTC
TRBJ2-1	-	TRBV20-1	few	CSVPDNEQFF	TGCAGTGTTCCCGACAATGAGCAGTTCTTC
TRBJ2-1	TRBD1	TRBV19	-	CASRSSTGGPYNEQFF	TGTGCCAGTAGATCCTCAACAGGGGGTCCCTACAATGAGCAGTTCTTC
TRBJ1-2	-	TRBV13	-	CASSRPGGANYGYTF	TGTGCCAGCAGCCGCCCCGGGGGAGCTAACTATGGCTACACCTTC
TRBJ1-1	-	TRBV29-1	few	CSVVTLHGAGRAFF	TGCAGCGTCGTAACCTTACATGGGGCCGGCCGGGCTTTCTTT
TRBJ1-5	-	TRBV4-2	-	CASSPWQDSNQPQHF	TGTGCCAGCAGCCCATGGCAGGATAGCAATCAGCCCCAGCATTTT
TRBJ2-5	TRBD1	TRBV18	-	CASSPKDRATQETQYF	TGTGCCAGCTCACCGAAGGACAGGGCGACCCAAGAGACCCAGTACTTC
TRBJ2-7	TRBD2	TRBV14	-	CASSPTQLLAGYNSYEQYF	TGTGCCAGCAGCCCAACCCAGCTTTTAGCGGGCTATAACTCCTACGAGCAGTACTTC
TRBJ1-2	-	TRBV3-1/TRBV3-2	-	CASSQAYGYTF	TGTGCCAGCAGCCAAGCTTATGGCTACACCTTC
TRBJ2-3	TRBD1	TRBV5-4	once	CASSLPGTGRLTDTQYF	TGTGCCAGCAGTTTACCCGGGACAGGGAGGCTCACAGATACGCAGTATTTT
TRBJ2-4	TRBD2	TRBV12-3/TRBV12-4	-	CASRTAGGIQYF	TGTGCCAGCAGGACGGCGGGGGGCATTCAGTACTTC
TRBJ1-1	-	TRBV7-2	once	CASSEMAVDTEAFF	TGTGCCAGCAGCGAGATGGCGGTGGACACTGAAGCTTTCTTT
TRBJ2-6	TRBD1	TRBV5-1	-	CASSGHPLDRFSSGANVLTF	TGCGCCAGCAGCGGGCATCCCCTGGACAGGTTTAGCTCTGGGGCCAACGTCCTGACTTTC
TRBJ2-2	-	TRBV24-1	-	CATSDLPTSGNTGELFF	TGTGCCACCAGTGATTTGCCCACGTCAGGGAACACCGGGGAGCTGTTTTTT
TRBJ2-5	-	TRBV9	-	CASSVAGQPQETQYF	TGTGCCAGCAGCGTAGCAGGGCAGCCACAAGAGACCCAGTACTTC
TRBJ2-4	TRBD2	TRBV7-2	-	CASSLVRLAGVSKNIQYF	TGTGCCAGCAGCTTAGTGAGACTAGCGGGAGTCTCCAAAAACATTCAGTACTTC
TRBJ2-7	-	TRBV12-3/TRBV12-4	-	CASSLGRAYEQYF	TGTGCCAGCAGTTTGGGCAGGGCCTACGAGCAGTACTTC
TRBJ2-2	TRBD1	TRBV7-2	-	CASSSHLGGGTGELFF	TGTGCCAGCAGCTCACATCTAGGGGGCGGAACCGGGGAGCTGTTTTTT
TRBJ2-5	TRBD2	TRBV3-1/TRBV3-2	-	CASSQDRLAGGETQYF	TGTGCCAGCAGCCAAGATCGGCTAGCGGGGGGAGAGACCCAGTACTTC
TRBJ1-6	-	TRBV28	-	CASSSNKELSPLHF	TGTGCCAGCAGCTCGAATAAGGAGCTTTCACCCCTCCACTTT